This T cell receptor beta chain was captured in a study of T cell responses to AZD1222 COVID-19 vaccine. General study results and limits: CD4 TCRs linked to vaccination spanned spike, dominating at 160-218 and 743-854.

Germline values: CDR1 SGHTA, CDR2 FQGTGA. Trimming stripped 6 bases from V and 1 base from J, with 10 bases between. The CDR3 loop spans 15 amino acids. Only in-frame clones appear in the TCRdb table, and some are missing; sequencing was by immunoSEQ multiplex PCR. Of 92,000 or so clones in the sample, roughly 90% are singletons; the top ten hold roughly 26%. With respect to this clone: Its antigen is not known.

Sequencing used peripheral blood, obtained on day 0 of AZD1222 vaccination. The chain has TRBV7-3 and TRBJ2-6, with D possibly TRBD2 on 5 matching bases. The TCR was taken from an adult in good health. This CDR3 reads CASRGRGSGANVLTF. CDR3 nucleotides: TGTGCCAGCAGGGGTCGGGGTTCTGGGGCCAACGTCCTGACTTTC.